This T cell receptor beta chain is from a study of identical twins' blood T cells. Overall study context: Roughly 6 alpha and about 6 beta libraries together yielded 45 million or so reads. The study's findings and limits: Shared CDR3 clonotype counts tracked mainly the product of cloneset sizes. Twins shared more top CDR3 clonotypes than unrelated donors did.

In the case of this clonotype: The antigen is not known.

Germline CDR1 and CDR2: SGHDT and YYEEEE. The CDR3 has 15 amino acids. With V trimmed by 5 bases and J by 5 bases, 6 bases remained unmatched. TCRdb used MiXCR to reprocess the 5' RACE reads, holding one entry per CDR3 protein. The sample consists of 300,000 to 400,000 distinct CDR3 sequences, 28% of them appearing once. The material sequenced was PBMCs. This TCR derives from a woman between 18 and 50 years old in good health. This sequence joins TRBV5-6 and TRBJ2-3; the match to TRBD2 covers 12 bases. The CDR3 loop reads CASRPLAGGQDTQYF. For the CDR3, the DNA is TGTGCCAGCAGACCACTAGCGGGAGGCCAAGATACGCAGTATTTT.